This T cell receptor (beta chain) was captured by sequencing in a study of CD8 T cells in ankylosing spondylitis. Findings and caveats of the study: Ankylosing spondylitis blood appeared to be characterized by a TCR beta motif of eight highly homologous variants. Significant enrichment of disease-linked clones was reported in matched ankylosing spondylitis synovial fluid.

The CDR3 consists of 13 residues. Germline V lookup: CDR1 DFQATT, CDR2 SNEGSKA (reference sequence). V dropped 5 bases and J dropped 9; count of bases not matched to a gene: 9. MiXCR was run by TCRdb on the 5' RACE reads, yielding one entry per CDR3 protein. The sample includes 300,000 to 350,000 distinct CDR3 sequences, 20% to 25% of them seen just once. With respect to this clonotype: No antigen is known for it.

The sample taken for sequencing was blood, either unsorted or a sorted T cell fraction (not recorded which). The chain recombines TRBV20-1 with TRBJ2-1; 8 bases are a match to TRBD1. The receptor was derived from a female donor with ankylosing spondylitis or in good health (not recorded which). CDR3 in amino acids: CSASGTGSGEQFF. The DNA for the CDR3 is TGCAGTGCTTCCGGGACAGGCTCCGGTGAGCAGTTCTTC.